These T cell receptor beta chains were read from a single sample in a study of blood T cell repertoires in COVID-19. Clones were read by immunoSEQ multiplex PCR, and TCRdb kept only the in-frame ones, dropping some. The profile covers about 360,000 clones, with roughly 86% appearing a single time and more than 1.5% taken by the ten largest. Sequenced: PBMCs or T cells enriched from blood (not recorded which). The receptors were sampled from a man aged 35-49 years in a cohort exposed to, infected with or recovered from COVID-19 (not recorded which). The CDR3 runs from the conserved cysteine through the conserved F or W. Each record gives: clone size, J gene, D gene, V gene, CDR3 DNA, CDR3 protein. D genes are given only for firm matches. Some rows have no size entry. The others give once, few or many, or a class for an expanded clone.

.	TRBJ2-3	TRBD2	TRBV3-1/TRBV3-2	TGTGCCAGCAGCCAAGACAGACTAGCGGGAGGTCTAAGCACAGATACGCAGTATTTT	CASSQDRLAGGLSTDTQYF
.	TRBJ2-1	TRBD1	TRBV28	TGTGCCAGCAGTTCCGCCGGGGCAGGGGGCTTATACAATGAGCAGTTCTTC	CASSSAGAGGLYNEQFF
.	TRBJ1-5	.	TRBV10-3	TGTGCCATCAGTGAGTCAGTAAACAGGGAGAGGGGAATCTATCAGCCCCAGCATTTT	CAISESVNRERGIYQPQHF
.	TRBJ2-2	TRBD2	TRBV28	TGTGCCAGCAGTCTCATGGGGGGGACCGGGGAGCTGTTTTTT	CASSLMGGTGELFF
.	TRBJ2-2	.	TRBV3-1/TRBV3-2	TGTGCCAGCAGCCAAGTTGGGGCAGGCCTTGGGGGGGAGCTGTTTTTT	CASSQVGAGLGGELFF
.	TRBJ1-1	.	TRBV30	TGTGCCTGGAGTTACCGGGGGGGCACTGAAGCTTTCTTT	CAWSYRGGTEAFF
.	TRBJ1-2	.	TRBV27	TGTGCCAGCAGTTCACAGGGTTTCAACTATGGCTACACCTTC	CASSSQGFNYGYTF
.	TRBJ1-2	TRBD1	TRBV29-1	TGCAGCACCGGACAGGGTAACGGAGGCTACACCTTC	CSTGQGNGGYTF
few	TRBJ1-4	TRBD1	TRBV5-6	TGTGCCAGCAGCCAAGACAGGGTCCAAAAACTGTTTTTT	CASSQDRVQKLFF
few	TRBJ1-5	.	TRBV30	TGTGCCTGGAGTGGGATTGGAGTAGGAGCTCAGCCCCAGCATTTT	CAWSGIGVGAQPQHF
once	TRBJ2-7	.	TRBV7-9	TGTGCCAGCAGCTCCAACTACGAGCAGTACTTC	CASSSNYEQYF
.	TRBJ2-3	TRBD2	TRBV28	TGTGCCAGCAGCAGACTAGCGGGAAGCACAGATACGCAGTATTTT	CASSRLAGSTDTQYF
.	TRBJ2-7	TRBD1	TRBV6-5	TGTGCCAGCAGGACCGGGACAGGGGGCTGGTTCTTC	CASRTGTGGWFF
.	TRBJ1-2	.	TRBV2	TGTGCCAGCAGTGAAGGGTGGGGGGACGGCTACACCTTC	CASSEGWGDGYTF
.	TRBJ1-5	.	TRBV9	TGTGCCAGCAGCGTAGGCAAAGGGGATCAGCCCCAGCATTTT	CASSVGKGDQPQHF
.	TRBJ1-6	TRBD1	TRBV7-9	TGTGCCAGCAGCGCCGACAGGGGGCTGAGTTCACCCCTCCACTTT	CASSADRGLSSPLHF
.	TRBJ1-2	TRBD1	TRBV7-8	TGTGCCAGCAGCTCAAACGACAGGGGGCTCTATGGCTACACCTTC	CASSSNDRGLYGYTF
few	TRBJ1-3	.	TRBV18	TGTGCCAGCTCCCAAGCGAAAGACCAGAGCTCTGGAAACACCATATATTTT	CASSQAKDQSSGNTIYF
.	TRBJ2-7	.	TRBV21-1	TGTGCCAGCAGCAAAGCTAGGGCTAGCGGGTACTACGAGCAGTACTTC	CASSKARASGYYEQYF
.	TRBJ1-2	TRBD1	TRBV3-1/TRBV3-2	TGTGCCAGCAGCAAGGGTAACGACAGGGTCCATGGCTACACCTTC	CASSKGNDRVHGYTF
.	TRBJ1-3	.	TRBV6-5	TGTGCCAGCTCCCGGGTTAAATCTGGAAACACCATATATTTT	CASSRVKSGNTIYF
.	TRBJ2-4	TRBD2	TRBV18	TGTGCCAGCTCACCCTTAGCGGGAGAAAACATTCAGTACTTC	CASSPLAGENIQYF
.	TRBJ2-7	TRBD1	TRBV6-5	TGTGCCAGCAGTTACTCCGGGACAGGGATCTACGAGCAGTACTTC	CASSYSGTGIYEQYF
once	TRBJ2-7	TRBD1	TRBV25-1	TGTGCCAGCAGTTCTACCTCGGGACAGGCATCCGAGCAGTACTTC	CASSSTSGQASEQYF
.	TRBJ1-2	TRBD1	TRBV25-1	TGTGCCAGCAGTGTCTCGACAGGGGGTACTCCCGGCCGAGAGGGCTACACCTTC	CASSVSTGGTPGREGYTF
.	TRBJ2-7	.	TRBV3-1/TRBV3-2	TGTGCCAGCAGCCAAGTCGTTGGCAGGGGCTACGAGCAGTACTTC	CASSQVVGRGYEQYF
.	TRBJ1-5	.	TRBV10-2	TGCGCCAGCAGTGGGCAGGGCAATCAGCCCCAGCATTTT	CASSGQGNQPQHF
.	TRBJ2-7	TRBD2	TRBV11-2	TGTGCCAGCAGCCTGACCCCACTAGCGACCTACGAGCAGTACTTC	CASSLTPLATYEQYF
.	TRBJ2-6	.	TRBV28	TGTGCCTCCCTGGAGGGGGCGGGGGCCAACGTCCTGACTTTC	CASLEGAGANVLTF
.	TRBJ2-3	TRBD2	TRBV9	TGTGCCAGCAGCGGATCTAGCGGGAGCACAGATACGCAGTATTTT	CASSGSSGSTDTQYF
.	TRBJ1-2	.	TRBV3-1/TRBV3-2	TGTGCCAGCAGCCAAGCGGGGGGCTACACCTTC	CASSQAGGYTF
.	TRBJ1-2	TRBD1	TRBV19	TGTGCCAGTAGTACGACAGGGTATGGCTACACCTTC	CASSTTGYGYTF
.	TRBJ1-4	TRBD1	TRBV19	TGTGCCAGTCGGGACAGGGAGAAGGTTAATGAAAAACTGTTTTTT	CASRDREKVNEKLFF
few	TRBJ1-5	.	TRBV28	TGTGCCAGCAGTTTGTATGGCAGGGACAATCAGCCCCAGCATTTT	CASSLYGRDNQPQHF
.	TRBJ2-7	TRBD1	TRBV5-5	TGTGCCAGCAGCTTGGATCAGGGGGTTGAGGTGGAGTACTTC	CASSLDQGVEVEYF
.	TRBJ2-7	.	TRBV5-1	TGCGCCAGCAGCTTGAGACTAGGGGATAGGGTCTACGAGCAGTACTTC	CASSLRLGDRVYEQYF
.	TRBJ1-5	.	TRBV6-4	TGTGCCAGCATTGAACAGAGCAATCAGCCCCAGCATTTT	CASIEQSNQPQHF
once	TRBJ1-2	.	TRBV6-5	TGTGCCAGCAGTAACGATGACAGCAGGGGCTACACCTTC	CASSNDDSRGYTF
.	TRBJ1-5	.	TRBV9	TGTGCCAGCAGCGTAGACTTGGACAGTAACCAGCCCCAGCATTTT	CASSVDLDSNQPQHF
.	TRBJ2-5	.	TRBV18	TGTGCCAGCTCACCATCGCAAGAGACCCAGTACTTC	CASSPSQETQYF
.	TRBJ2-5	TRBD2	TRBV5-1	TGCGCCAGCAGCCCCCCACTAGCGGGGCAAGAGACCCAGTACTTC	CASSPPLAGQETQYF
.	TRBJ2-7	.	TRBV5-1	TGCGCCAGCAGCTTGGTCGTCGGGAGTTACGAGCAGTACTTC	CASSLVVGSYEQYF
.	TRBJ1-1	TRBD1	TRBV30	TGTGCCGCAAGGGACAGAGGCTACACTGAAGCTTTCTTT	CAARDRGYTEAFF
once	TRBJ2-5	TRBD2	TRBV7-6	TGTGCCAGCAGCTTAGTTAGTAGCGGGGCCCAAGAGACCCAGTACTTC	CASSLVSSGAQETQYF
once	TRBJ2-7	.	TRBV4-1	TGCGCCAGCAGCCAAGTATCAGGGATGGAGAACGAGCAGTACTTC	CASSQVSGMENEQYF
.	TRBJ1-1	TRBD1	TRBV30	TGTGCCTGGAGTGTACGTCGCACAGGGGGCTTAAACACTGAAGCTTTCTTT	CAWSVRRTGGLNTEAFF
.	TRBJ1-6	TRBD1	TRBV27	TGTGCCAGTGCCGGGACAGGGAATTCACCCCTCCACTTT	CASAGTGNSPLHF
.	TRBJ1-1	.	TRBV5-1	TGCGCCAGCAGCTTGGTTGAGGGAAGGCGGACTGAAGCTTTCTTT	CASSLVEGRRTEAFF
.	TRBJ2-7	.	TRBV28	TGTGCCAGCAGTTCCGGAGGGACTGACTACGAGCAGTACTTC	CASSSGGTDYEQYF
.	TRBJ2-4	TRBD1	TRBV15	TGTGCCACCAGCAGAGATTTCCAGGGACAGGGAAACATTCAGTACTTC	CATSRDFQGQGNIQYF
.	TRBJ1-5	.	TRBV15	TGTGCCACCAGCAGAGGGCCTCCCGAGCGGCCCCAGCATTTT	CATSRGPPERPQHF
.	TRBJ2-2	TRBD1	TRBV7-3	TGTGCCAGCAGCTCAATGGGACAGGGGTTAACCGGGGAGCTGTTTTTT	CASSSMGQGLTGELFF